This T cell receptor beta chain was captured in a study of cytomegalovirus exposure and HLA in healthy donors. Whole-study findings and limits: In an earlier analysis, productive rearrangement rates for most beta V segments clustered near 90% or 30%. The classifier reportedly diagnosed cytomegalovirus status with high sensitivity and specificity.

With 60 Vbeta and 13 Jbeta primers, the PCR was carried out. TCRdb's table, derived via immunoSEQ multiplex PCR, lists solely in-frame clones and lacks some. The sample lists roughly 180,000 clones; more than 65% were seen once. Note on this clone: Antigen specificity is unknown.

V gave up 1 base and J gave up 0 bases, with 9 bases separating them. Germline CDR1 is SGHTA and CDR2 is FQGNSA. The CDR3 loop spans 15 amino acids. This sequence joins TRBV7-2 and TRBJ1-1; D is unresolved. The TCR comes from a girl aged 5 to 17 in good health and CMV-seropositive. The sample comprised PBMCs. The CDR3 loop reads CASSLGGPMNTEAFF. Written as DNA, the CDR3 is TGTGCCAGCAGCTTAGGCGGGCCTATGAACACTGAAGCTTTCTTT.